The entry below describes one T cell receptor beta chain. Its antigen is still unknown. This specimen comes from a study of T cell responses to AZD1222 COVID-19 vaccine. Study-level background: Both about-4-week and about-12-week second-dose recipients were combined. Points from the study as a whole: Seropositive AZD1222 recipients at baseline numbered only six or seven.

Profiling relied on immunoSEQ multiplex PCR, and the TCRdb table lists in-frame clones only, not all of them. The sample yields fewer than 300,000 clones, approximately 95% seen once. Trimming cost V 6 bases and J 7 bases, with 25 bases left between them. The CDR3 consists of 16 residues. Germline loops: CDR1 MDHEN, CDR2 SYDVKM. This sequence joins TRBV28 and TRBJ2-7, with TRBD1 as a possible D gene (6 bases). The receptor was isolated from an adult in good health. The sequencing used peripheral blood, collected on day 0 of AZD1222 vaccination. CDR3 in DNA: TGTGCCAGCAGGCCCCCCCCACCGGACAGATCTATGGAGCAGTACTTC. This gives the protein CASRPPPPDRSMEQYF.